The 29 T cell receptor beta chains given below trace back to one sample, sequenced in a study of regulatory T cells in long-lasting Graves disease. For TCR beta, libraries came from iRepertoire HTBI primers and Arm-PCR of CDR3 regions. TCRdb fed the multiplex PCR reads into MiXCR, producing one record per CDR3 protein. This sample has roughly 610,000 distinct CDR3 sequences; 16% occur once, and the top ten carry around 12%. Described time point: newly diagnosed GD, antithyroid drugs for less than 3 months. PBMC RNA was the source of the TCR library. These records were also assigned to another study, of T cells in Graves' hyperthyroidism and ophthalmopathy.

This specimen was peripheral blood mononuclear cells (PBMCs), taken at new diagnosis, from a patient treated with antithyroid drugs. The receptors derive from a man aged 18 to 30 with Graves disease.

This clonotype turned up a few times. This chain connects TRBV7-9 to TRBJ1-2; TRBD1 matches 7 bases. The CDR3 runs 16 residues. The V segment lost 6 bases and the J segment 0 bases; nucleotides outside the gene matches: 10. The germline gives CDR1 SEHNR, CDR2 FQNEAQ (reference sequence). The CDR3 spells CASREKQGRANYGYTF. The CDR3 bases are TGTGCCAGCAGAGAAAAACAGGGGCGGGCTAACTATGGCTACACCTTC.

Comment on this clonotype: With a much larger clone just one base away, this may be a read error. The chain is built from TRBV20-1 and TRBJ2-7; D is unresolved. Germline lookup yields CDR1 DFQATT and CDR2 SNEGSKA (reference sequence). V gave up 3 bases and J gave up 6 bases, with 15 bases separating them. The CDR3 loop spans 13 amino acids. The CDR3 sequence: CSARPSSGLEQYF. CDR3 in DNA: TGCAGTGCTAGGCCCTCTTCGGGCCTCGAGCAGTACTTC.

This clonotype came up many times. V usage is TRBV20-1 and J usage is TRBJ2-3; 13 bases agree with TRBD2. The V gene's germline CDR1 is DFQATT and CDR2 SNEGSKA (reference sequence). The CDR3 extends over 16 amino acids. V was clipped by 4 bases and J by 4 bases; unmatched bases: 8. The CDR3 region has the DNA TGCAGTGCTAAACTAGCGGGAGGGCGGGCAGCAGATACGCAGTATTTT. Protein product: CSAKLAGGRAADTQYF.

In the case of this clonotype: The CDR3 does not close with the conserved phenylalanine or tryptophan, likely indicating a read error. V is TRBV18 and J is TRBJ2-7; the D is unclear. The length of the CDR3 is 13 residues. Per the germline V gene, CDR1 is KGHSH and CDR2 is LQKENI. The V gene lost 3 bases and the J gene lost 3 bases, with 9 bases spanning the gap. The DNA of the CDR3 is TGTGCCAGCTCACCCCTGAGGAACTACGAGCAGTACCTC. Translated: CASSPLRNYEQYL.

This chain joins TRBV5-6 and TRBJ1-2, with D unclear. The CDR3 has 14 residues. Germline V gene lookup returns CDR1 SGHDT and CDR2 YYEEEE. V lost 0 bases and J 2 bases, leaving 8 bases between the germline ends. The CDR3 sequence: CASSLVSENYGYTF. The CDR3 DNA sequence: TGTGCCAGCAGCTTGGTATCTGAGAACTATGGCTACACCTTC.

In its sample, this clonotype was seen a few times. The chain couples TRBV10-1 to TRBJ2-1; 12 nucleotides align to TRBD2. The germline gives CDR1 WNHNN, CDR2 SYGVQD (reference sequence). V lost 3 bases and J lost 4; bases outside the gene matches: 7. The CDR3 consists of 17 residues. In DNA, the CDR3 is TGCGCCAGCAGTGATTGGGCTAGCGGGAGGGTATACAATGAGCAGTTCTTC. Amino acids: CASSDWASGRVYNEQFF.

This clonotype was detected only a few times. Compared with germline, one end of the junction differs, possibly owing to a read error. This chain links TRBV2 with TRBJ2-5; no clear D. The CDR3 is 12 residues long. Germline CDR1 and CDR2: SNHLY and FYNNEI. As DNA, the CDR3 is TGTGCCTGCAGTGTTGGCCCAGGAACCCAGTACTTC. Translating it yields CACSVGPGTQYF.

This clonotype was picked up many times. This chain links TRBV12-3 or TRBV12-4 with TRBJ2-3; TRBD1 matches 7 bases. The CDR3 extends over 18 amino acids. Trimming cost V 5 bases and J 0 bases; bases outside gene matches: 14. The CDR3 bases are TGTGCCAGCAGTGGCGCCGGGACAGAGCAAACTAGCACAGATACGCAGTATTTT. It specifies CASSGAGTEQTSTDTQYF.

The V call is TRBV13, the J call TRBJ2-3; the match to TRBD2 covers 12 bases. With 2 bases clipped from V and 4 bases from J, the junction kept 13 bases outside the gene matches. There are 19 residues in the CDR3. CDR1 PRHDT and CDR2 FYEKMQ come from the germline V gene (reference sequence). Written as DNA, the CDR3 is TGTGCCAGCAGCTTAATGTCCCCGACTAGCGGGAGTCTAGCAGATACGCAGTATTTT. Protein product: CASSLMSPTSGSLADTQYF.

In its sample, this clonotype was seen many times. The chain carries TRBV18 and TRBJ2-7; D not resolved. The CDR3 consists of 11 residues. V was pared by 3 bases and J by 5 bases, with 5 bases between. Germline V gene lookup returns CDR1 KGHSH and CDR2 LQKENI. The CDR3, as DNA: TGTGCCAGCTCACCGGGCCACGAGCAGTACTTC. Translation gives CASSPGHEQYF.

Ten or more counts support this clonotype. The chain links TRBV28 to TRBJ2-5; the match to TRBD1 covers 8 bases. Trimming removed 2 bases from V and 3 bases from J; junction bases left unmatched: 8. CDR3 length equals 16 residues. The germline V gene has CDR1 MDHEN and CDR2 SYDVKM. The CDR3 loop reads CASSLPGQAPEETQYF. The CDR3 bases are TGTGCCAGCAGTTTACCGGGACAGGCTCCCGAAGAGACCCAGTACTTC.

This clonotype was detected a few times. The chain carries TRBV28 and TRBJ2-2, with D perhaps TRBD1 or TRBD2 (5 bases each). Germline CDR1 and CDR2: MDHEN and SYDVKM. V gave up 6 bases and J gave up 0 bases, with 20 bases separating them. The CDR3 consists of 18 residues. This CDR3 is CASRTIVVGTPNTGELFF. The CDR3 DNA sequence: TGTGCCAGCAGGACTATCGTCGTCGGGACCCCGAACACCGGGGAGCTGTTTTTT.

This clonotype has just a few counts. The chain carries TRBV9 and TRBJ2-1, with 10 bases fitting TRBD2. CDR3 size: 16 residues. Germline CDR1 reads SGDLS; CDR2 reads YYNGEE. Germline trimming cut 4 bases from V and 4 bases from J; bases unmatched to any gene: 8. In DNA, the CDR3 is TGTGCCAGCAGCCTCCGCGGGACTAGCGAGTACAATGAGCAGTTCTTC. Protein sequence: CASSLRGTSEYNEQFF.

This clonotype was counted only a few times. This chain joins TRBV28 and TRBJ1-5; D might be TRBD1 (5 bases). V was clipped by 8 bases and J by 6 bases, with 17 bases between them. This CDR3 region has 14 residues. Looked up from germline, CDR1 is MDHEN and CDR2 is SYDVKM. CDR3 coding DNA: TGTGCCAGCGGGGGGAACACAGGCGTTCAGCCCCAGCATTTT. This encodes CASGGNTGVQPQHF.

This clonotype was recorded many times. The chain combines TRBV30 with TRBJ1-3; D unresolved. This CDR3 comprises 15 residues. Germline loops: CDR1 GTSNPN, CDR2 SVGIG (reference sequence). V lost 3 bases and J 6 bases, leaving 18 bases between the germline ends. This CDR3 is CAWSIDQVFKNTIYF. In DNA, the CDR3 is TGTGCCTGGAGCATAGATCAGGTCTTCAAAAACACCATATATTTT. The full variable domain, in which reference TRBV30 and TRBJ1-3 provide the parts outside the CDR3, is SQTIHQWPATLVQPVGSPLSLECTVEGTSNPNLYWYRQAAGRGLQLLFYSVGIGQISSEVPQNLSASRPQDRQFILSSKKLLLSDSGFYLCAWSIDQVFKNTIYFGEGSWLTVV.

The J gene is TRBJ2-1, the V gene TRBV19; D gene uncertain. The CDR3 spans 15 residues. The germline V and J ends were trimmed by 0 bases and 1 base, with 7 bases remaining between them. Germline-derived CDR1 and CDR2 are LNHDA and SQIVND (reference sequence). Here the CDR3 reads CASSIDGGSYNEQFF. Written as DNA, the CDR3 is TGTGCCAGTAGTATAGACGGCGGTTCCTACAATGAGCAGTTCTTC.

This clonotype was observed a handful of times. The rearrangement joins TRBV5-8 to TRBJ1-1; D gene unclear. Trimming took off 1 base at V and 4 bases at J, with 17 bases between the two ends. The length of the CDR3 is 16 residues. Looked up from germline, CDR1 is SGHTS and CDR2 is YDEGEE. CDR3 bases: TGTGCCAGCAGCTTGCTAAAGGGATGGACGATCACTGAAGCTTTCTTT. Translation gives CASSLLKGWTITEAFF.

Ten or more counts support this clonotype. The chain uses TRBV7-4 and TRBJ2-7; D is unresolved. There are 16 residues in the CDR3. Germline CDR1 reads SGHVT; CDR2 reads SQSDAQ. Trimming took 5 bases from V and 9 from J, leaving 26 bases between them. CDR3 region: CASSPKKVRRRRMQYF. In DNA form, the CDR3 reads TGTGCCAGCAGCCCCAAGAAGGTTCGGCGCCGGAGAATGCAGTACTTC.

The gene calls are TRBV6-1 and TRBJ1-3; possible D gene TRBD1, 5 bases. This CDR3 is 17 amino acids long. CDR1 is MNHNS and CDR2 is SASEGT in the germline V gene. V shed 1 base and J shed 0 bases, with 13 bases lying between them. CDR3 sequence: CASSEVWGPLSGNTIYF. CDR3 nucleotide sequence: TGTGCCAGCAGTGAAGTTTGGGGACCCCTCTCTGGAAACACCATATATTTT.

This clonotype was observed at least ten times. This chain's CDR3 is CASRRGLGNEQFF. Written as DNA, the CDR3 is TGTGCCAGCAGACGGGGGCTAGGCAATGAGCAGTTCTTC. The rearrangement uses TRBV7-9 and TRBJ2-1; the D gene could be TRBD1 or TRBD2 (6 bases each). Germline V CDR1 and CDR2: SEHNR, FQNEAQ (reference sequence). V was clipped by 6 bases and J by 6 bases, with 12 bases between them. CDR3 length: 13 residues.

The chain links TRBV15 to TRBJ2-7; the match to TRBD2 covers 12 bases. CDR1 and CDR2 (germline): LNHNV, YYDKDF (reference sequence). V was clipped by 3 bases and J by 4 bases; unmatched bases: 1. CDR3 length: 14 amino acids. The CDR3: CATSRTSGSYEQYF. The CDR3 DNA reads TGTGCCACCAGCAGGACTAGCGGGAGTTACGAGCAGTACTTC.

There are many counts of this clonotype. The chain employs TRBV6-1 and TRBJ2-7; unclear D gene. The CDR3 is 12 amino acids. Trimming took off 4 bases at V and 5 bases at J, with 9 bases between the two ends. Germline values: CDR1 MNHNS, CDR2 SASEGT. The CDR3 DNA sequence: TGTGCCAGCAGTGGACTCTACGACGAGCAGTACTTC. This encodes CASSGLYDEQYF.

There are many counts of this clonotype. The chain uses TRBV7-8 and TRBJ2-3, with D perhaps matching TRBD2 (6 bases). Trimming removed 5 bases from V and 13 bases from J, with 19 bases in between. The CDR3 consists of 13 residues. Germline-derived CDR1 and CDR2 are SGHVS and FQNEAQ. This CDR3 is CASSRGEAAREYF. DNA of the CDR3: TGTGCCAGCAGCCGCGGGGAGGCCGCCCGGGAGTATTTT.

This clonotype was seen only a few times. J is TRBJ1-2 and V is TRBV5-1; a weak D match, TRBD1 (6 bases). This CDR3 has 14 amino acids. Trimming took off 0 bases at V and 7 bases at J, with 13 bases between the two ends. Germline V gene lookup returns CDR1 SGHRS and CDR2 YFSETQ. CDR3 loop: CASSLAEGVSGYTF. The CDR3 coding sequence is TGCGCCAGCAGCTTGGCGGAGGGGGTATCTGGCTACACCTTC.

This clonotype was seen a few times. V is TRBV5-6 and J is TRBJ1-1; no clear D gene. The CDR3 contains 11 residues. The V end was cut by 3 bases, the J end by 8 bases, with 8 bases between. Germline CDR1 reads SGHDT; CDR2 reads YYEEEE. The CDR3 region is CASSSREEAFF. The CDR3, as DNA: TGTGCCAGCAGCTCGAGGGAAGAAGCTTTCTTT.

A few counts support this clonotype. The chain couples TRBV4-1 to TRBJ2-1; 10 bases fit TRBD2. From germline, CDR1 is MGHRA and CDR2 YSYEKL. The CDR3 runs to 17 residues. Germline trimming cut 2 bases from V and 0 bases from J; bases unmatched to any gene: 4. CDR3 loop: CASSQLSGRGSYNEQFF. The CDR3 DNA sequence: TGCGCCAGCAGCCAACTAAGCGGGAGGGGCTCCTACAATGAGCAGTTCTTC.

This clonotype was seen at least ten times. This chain links TRBV7-9 with TRBJ2-1; 8 bases match TRBD2. The CDR3 loop spans 19 amino acids. Germline V gene lookup returns CDR1 SEHNR and CDR2 FQNEAQ (reference sequence). V was clipped by 5 bases and J by 0 bases; unmatched bases: 15. In nucleotides, the CDR3 is TGTGCCAGCAGCGCAACGGGACTAGAAAGAGGCAGCTCCTACAATGAGCAGTTCTTC. Its translation is CASSATGLERGSSYNEQFF.

The chain links TRBV5-1 to TRBJ2-2, with D perhaps given as TRBD1 or TRBD2 (5 bases each). V lost 4 bases and J lost 6, with 13 bases in between. CDR1 SGHRS and CDR2 YFSETQ come from the germline V gene. The CDR3 length is 14 residues. The CDR3 here is CASSDTMGPGELFF. In nucleotides, the CDR3 is TGCGCCAGCAGCGATACCATGGGACCCGGGGAGCTGTTTTTT.

This clonotype was counted a few times. V and J are TRBV11-1 and TRBJ1-2; D is perhaps TRBD1 (6 bases). Germline V gene data show CDR1 as SGHAT and CDR2 as FQDESV (reference sequence). The germline V and J ends were trimmed by 5 bases and 0 bases, with 19 bases remaining between them. The CDR3 is 17 amino acids. The CDR3 DNA follows: TGTGCCAGCAGCCCTTCCCCCTGGGACAACGCTAACTATGGCTACACCTTC. The encoded protein is CASSPSPWDNANYGYTF.